These 5 T cell receptor beta chains were all obtained from the same sample, sequenced in a study of CD4+ T cells in melanoma. The assay was immunoSEQ multiplex PCR, and TCRdb's table has in-frame clones only and misses some. The data show over 100,000 clones, about nine tenths seen once. Sequenced material: peripheral blood. These receptors came from a human donor with melanoma.

The V call is TRBV7-2, the J call TRBJ2-1, with 8 bases that match TRBD1. V lost 4 bases and J lost 4; bases outside the gene matches: 6. The germline V gene encodes CDR1 SGHTA and CDR2 FQGNSA. There are 15 residues in the CDR3. CDR3 DNA: TGTGCCAGCAGCTCCAAACAGGGGGAATACAATGAGCAGTTCTTC. This sequence encodes CASSSKQGEYNEQFF.

The chain has TRBV7-9 and TRBJ1-2, with a tentative D call TRBD1 (5 bases). The CDR3 runs to 12 residues. V lost 5 bases and J lost 6, with 10 bases in between. Per germline, CDR1 SEHNR and CDR2 FQNEAQ (reference sequence). The CDR3 is CASSPEGNGYTF. The CDR3 bases are TGTGCCAGCAGCCCGGAGGGGAATGGCTACACCTTC.

The V call is TRBV18, the J call TRBJ2-7, with TRBD2 matching over 8 bases. Trimming removed 10 bases from V and 0 bases from J; junction bases left unmatched: 5. Germline-derived CDR1 and CDR2 are KGHSH and LQKENI. The CDR3 length is 13 residues. CDR3 region: CATREGGSYEQYF. The CDR3, as DNA: TGTGCCACCCGGGAGGGGGGCTCCTACGAGCAGTACTTC. Complete variable domain (other parts from reference TRBV18 and TRBJ2-7): NAGVMQNPRHLVRRRGQEARLRCSPMKGHSHVYWYRQLPEEGLKFMVYLQKENIIDESGMPKERFSAEFPKEGPSILRIQQVVRGDSAAYFCATREGGSYEQYFGPGTRLTVT.

The chain recombines TRBV5-4 with TRBJ2-7; 9 bases fit TRBD1. This CDR3 is built from 14 residues. Germline V gene data show CDR1 as SGHNT and CDR2 as YYREEE (reference sequence). V shed 4 bases, J shed 3 bases, and the junction held 5 bases outside the gene matches. CDR3 bases: TGTGCCAGCAGCCCGAGACAGGGGGTCTACGAGCAGTACTTC. Its protein product is CASSPRQGVYEQYF.

This clone was picked up a small number of times. The CDR3, as DNA: TGTGCCAGCAGTTTTGAGGGGACAGCCTACGAGCAGTACTTC. Protein: CASSFEGTAYEQYF. The rearrangement uses TRBV28 and TRBJ2-7; 7 nucleotides match TRBD1. CDR3 length equals 14 residues. V lost 3 bases, J lost 2 bases, and 4 bases stayed unmatched. Germline assignment: CDR1 MDHEN and CDR2 SYDVKM.